The rows below give T cell receptor beta chains drawn from one sample of a study of identical twins. Using its own MiXCR run on the 5' RACE reads, TCRdb lists one record per CDR3 protein. The repertoire holds hundreds of thousands of distinct CDR3 sequences, with more than 8% as singletons. These data were also filed under a second study, of yellow fever vaccine responses in identical twins.

Sequenced sample: CD8+ T cells sorted from blood. The receptor set was obtained from a woman younger than 35 in good health. The CDR3 runs from the conserved cysteine through the conserved F or W. The D gene is left open where the match is weak. Not all rows give a size; the values are once, few, many and, for expanded clones, a class.

J gene | D gene | clone size | V gene | CDR3 protein | CDR3 DNA
TRBJ1-6 | TRBD1 | . | TRBV2 | CASTTGQGNSPLHF | TGTGCCAGCACCACGGGACAGGGAAATTCACCCCTCCACTTT
TRBJ2-5 | . | few | TRBV6-2/TRBV6-3 | CASSPLPGSVRETQYF | TGTGCCAGCAGTCCCCTTCCCGGGAGTGTCAGAGAGACCCAGTACTTC
TRBJ1-1 | . | . | TRBV3-1 | CASSQVTNTEAFF | TGTGCCAGCAGCCAAGTTACGAACACTGAAGCTTTCTTT
TRBJ2-2 | TRBD2 | . | TRBV4-3 | CASSPTSGSYFGELFF | TGCGCCAGCAGCCCGACTAGCGGGTCTTATTTCGGGGAGCTGTTTTTT
TRBJ2-5 | TRBD1 | few | TRBV10-3 | CAINPSPDRGETQYF | TGTGCCATCAACCCGAGTCCTGACAGGGGTGAGACCCAGTACTTC
TRBJ2-3 | TRBD2 | . | TRBV11-2 | CASSLYPSGDVTDTQYF | TGTGCCAGCAGCTTATACCCTAGCGGGGATGTCACAGATACGCAGTATTTT
TRBJ2-1 | TRBD1 | many | TRBV5-1 | CASSLPGQGNEQFF | TGCGCCAGCAGCTTGCCCGGACAGGGCAATGAGCAGTTCTTC
TRBJ2-3 | TRBD1 | many | TRBV10-1 | CASKGQGGPTDTQYF | TGCGCCAGCAAGGGACAGGGAGGTCCCACAGATACGCAGTATTTT
TRBJ2-5 | TRBD2 | few | TRBV14 | CASSQVSGGQETQYF | TGTGCCAGCAGCCAAGTGAGCGGGGGCCAAGAGACCCAGTACTTC
TRBJ2-1 | . | . | TRBV7-9 | CASILSGLTYNEQFF | TGTGCCAGCATCCTCTCGGGCCTAACTTACAATGAGCAGTTCTTC
TRBJ2-2 | . | many | TRBV6-1 | CASSPPDGLTTGELFF | TGTGCCAGCAGCCCCCCCGACGGATTGACCACCGGGGAGCTGTTTTTT
TRBJ2-3 | . | many | TRBV10-3 | CATRAYGSTDTQYF | TGTGCCACCCGGGCCTATGGGAGCACAGATACGCAGTATTTT
TRBJ1-1 | . | few | TRBV29-1 | CSVEGETEAFF | TGCAGCGTGGAAGGTGAGACGGAAGCTTTCTTT
TRBJ1-2 | TRBD1 | few | TRBV11-2 | CASSLGETGAHYGYTF | TGTGCCAGCAGCTTAGGAGAGACAGGGGCTCACTATGGCTACACCTTC
TRBJ2-2 | TRBD2 | few | TRBV12-3/TRBV12-4 | CASSSASSGGPNTGELFF | TGTGCCAGCAGTTCTGCCTCTAGCGGGGGGCCGAACACCGGGGAGCTGTTTTTT
TRBJ2-1 | . | many | TRBV28 | CASGGSYNEQFF | TGTGCCAGCGGCGGGTCCTACAATGAGCAGTTCTTC
TRBJ2-2 | TRBD2 | few | TRBV6-5 | CASSYGPGLVDHGELFF | TGTGCCAGCAGTTATGGTCCGGGACTAGTCGATCACGGGGAGCTGTTTTTT
TRBJ2-5 | . | few | TRBV5-1 | CASSLEGGEETQYF | TGCGCCAGCAGCTTGGAGGGCGGGGAAGAGACCCAGTACTTC
TRBJ2-1 | TRBD2 | few | TRBV24-1 | CATSESGTSPYNEQFF | TGTGCCACCAGTGAGTCCGGGACTAGCCCCTACAATGAGCAGTTCTTC
TRBJ2-5 | . | . | TRBV25-1 | CASSEWVASQETQYF | TGTGCCAGCAGTGAATGGGTGGCCTCCCAAGAGACCCAGTACTTC
TRBJ2-4 | . | few | TRBV12-3/TRBV12-4 | CASQPGSSGKNIQYF | TGTGCCAGCCAACCCGGGTCTTCGGGCAAAAACATTCAGTACTTC
TRBJ2-7 | TRBD2 | . | TRBV3-1 | CASSQGSGSLYEQYF | TGTGCCAGCAGCCAAGGCAGCGGGAGCCTATACGAGCAGTACTTC
TRBJ1-4 | . | many | TRBV5-1 | CASGYEGVPEKLFF | TGCGCCAGCGGCTACGAGGGGGTTCCCGAAAAACTGTTTTTT
TRBJ2-5 | . | many | TRBV29-1 | CSVVGSGQETQYF | TGCAGCGTTGTAGGTAGCGGTCAAGAGACCCAGTACTTC
TRBJ2-7 | . | few | TRBV4-1 | CASSQADISYEQYF | TGCGCCAGCAGCCAAGCGGACATCTCCTACGAGCAGTACTTC
TRBJ2-7 | . | few | TRBV7-9 | CASSGSVAQAYEQYF | TGTGCCAGCAGCGGGAGCGTAGCGCAGGCCTACGAGCAGTACTTC
TRBJ2-7 | TRBD1 | many | TRBV7-9 | CASSAGTGGFYEQYF | TGTGCCAGCAGCGCCGGGACAGGGGGCTTCTACGAGCAGTACTTC
TRBJ2-5 | . | few | TRBV3-1 | CASSQDQAGCVETQYF | TGTGCCAGCAGCCAAGATCAGGCCGGGTGCGTGGAGACCCAGTACTTC
TRBJ1-1 | . | . | TRBV30 | CAWIGDSWNTEAFF | TGTGCCTGGATTGGCGACAGTTGGAACACTGAAGCTTTCTTT
TRBJ2-1 | . | few | TRBV5-1 | CASSAFSQGNEQFF | TGCGCCAGCAGCGCCTTCTCTCAGGGTAATGAGCAGTTCTTC
TRBJ2-7 | . | many | TRBV20-1 | CSARVPGSGNYEQYF | TGCAGTGCTAGAGTTCCAGGCAGCGGTAACTACGAGCAGTACTTC
TRBJ1-5 | TRBD1 | few | TRBV12-3/TRBV12-4 | CASSTTDRALVQHQHF | TGTGCCAGCAGCACGACCGACAGGGCTTTGGTCCAGCACCAGCATTTT
TRBJ2-5 | TRBD1 | few | TRBV4-2 | CASSLRIGTGAHWEETQYF | TGTGCCAGCAGCCTTAGAATCGGGACAGGGGCCCACTGGGAGGAGACCCAGTACTTC
TRBJ2-5 | . | few | TRBV29-1 | CSVRLSGEETQYF | TGCAGCGTTCGGCTCTCTGGGGAAGAGACCCAGTACTTC
TRBJ1-5 | . | . | TRBV4-3 | CASSHFWVGRGGLEDQPQHF | TGCGCCAGCAGCCATTTTTGGGTGGGCAGGGGAGGGTTAGAAGATCAGCCCCAGCATTTT
TRBJ2-5 | TRBD2 | . | TRBV5-5 | CASSLTSGTLNQETQYF | TGTGCCAGCAGTTTGACTAGCGGGACGCTGAATCAAGAGACCCAGTACTTC
TRBJ1-2 | . | many | TRBV7-9 | CASSSQGTPNYGYTF | TGTGCCAGCAGCTCACAGGGAACTCCTAACTATGGCTACACCTTC
TRBJ2-3 | . | many | TRBV11-1 | CASSLEIVGLFTGVGTDTQYF | TGTGCCAGCAGCTTGGAAATAGTGGGTCTCTTTACAGGAGTTGGCACAGATACGCAGTATTTT
TRBJ1-2 | . | . | TRBV7-9 | CASSSLAGYTF | TGTGCCAGCAGCTCTTTAGCTGGCTACACCTTC